These 9 T cell receptor beta chains originate from one sample sequenced in a study of circulating and synovial CD4+ cells in juvenile arthritis. The protocol was immunoSEQ multiplex PCR, while the TCRdb copy is restricted to in-frame clones and leaves out a portion. The data show 25,000 to 35,000 clones, about 93% seen once. The sample taken for sequencing was CD4+ T cells from blood. The receptors come from a human donor with juvenile idiopathic arthritis.

V gene TRBV2 combines with J gene TRBJ2-3, with TRBD2 identical over 9 bases. CDR1 and CDR2 from the germline V gene are SNHLY and FYNNEI. Unmatched junction bases numbered 9, after V lost 10 bases and J lost 1 base. This CDR3 comprises 15 residues. As DNA, the CDR3 is TGTGCCACCCCCGTCAGGACTAGCGGCACAGATACGCAGTATTTT. As protein: CATPVRTSGTDTQYF.

This chain links TRBV19 with TRBJ2-3; TRBD2 matches at 9 bases. J lost 3 bases, V lost 7 bases, and 17 bases had no gene match. Per germline, CDR1 LNHDA and CDR2 SQIVND (reference sequence). The CDR3 covers 18 residues. The CDR3 bases are TGTGCCAGTACCTTGCTAACCCGGGCTAGCGGGAAAACAGATACGCAGTATTTT. Translation gives CASTLLTRASGKTDTQYF.

V usage is TRBV7-9 and J usage is TRBJ2-7; 10 bases align to TRBD2. The CDR3 is 17 amino acids. Germline CDR1 reads SEHNR; CDR2 reads FQNEAQ (reference sequence). The V gene end was trimmed by 1 base and the J gene end by 4 bases; junction bases not matched to a gene: 10. This chain's CDR3 is CASSLGLAGDLAYEQYF. CDR3 bases: TGTGCCAGCAGCTTAGGGCTAGCGGGAGATCTGGCTTACGAGCAGTACTTC.

This clone came up a few times. The rearrangement joins TRBV5-1 to TRBJ1-5, with 7 bases fitting TRBD1. Germline CDR1 SGHRS, CDR2 YFSETQ. V lost 4 bases and J lost 0; bases outside the gene matches: 4. This CDR3 is 15 amino acids long. CDR3 residues: CASSPGTVSNQPQHF. CDR3 bases: TGCGCCAGCAGCCCGGGGACAGTTAGCAATCAGCCCCAGCATTTT.

As concerns this clone: An end of the junction does not agree with germline; a read error may underlie this. The V and J genes are TRBV19 and TRBJ2-7, with D unresolved. The germline gives CDR1 LNHDA, CDR2 SQIVND (reference sequence). The CDR3 is 13 residues long. As DNA, the CDR3 is TGTGCCAGTAGTATAGTTGCCTCCTACGATCAGTACTTC. Its protein is CASSIVASYDQYF.

This chain uses TRBV6-1 with TRBJ2-5; 7 bases align to TRBD1. The V gene's germline CDR1 is MNHNS and CDR2 SASEGT. V lost 6 bases and J lost 5; bases outside the gene matches: 6. CDR3 length: 13 residues. The CDR3 DNA follows: TGTGCCAGCAGCCTCACAGGGGTGGAGACCCAGTACTTC. Translation: CASSLTGVETQYF.

This chain links TRBV7-3 with TRBJ2-3; TRBD1 matches at 7 bases. V was pared by 5 bases and J by 6 bases, with 8 bases of the junction left unmatched. Germline V gives CDR1 SGHTA, CDR2 FQGTGA. The CDR3 has 14 amino acids. Here the CDR3 reads CASSLTGSDDTQYF. CDR3 DNA: TGTGCCAGCAGCCTGACAGGGTCTGACGATACGCAGTATTTT.

In this sample, this clone turned up a few times. CDR3: CASSELSYEQYF. The DNA for the CDR3 is TGTGCCAGCAGCGAACTATCCTACGAGCAGTACTTC. This sequence joins TRBV25-1 and TRBJ2-7, with D hard to call. In germline, CDR1 is MGHDK, CDR2 SYGVNS. Trimming removed 6 bases at V and 1 base at J, with 7 bases between. CDR3 size: 12 residues.

V and J are TRBV9 and TRBJ2-1; TRBD2 agrees at 7 bases. There are 16 residues in the CDR3. The germline V gene encodes CDR1 SGDLS and CDR2 YYNGEE. V lost 4 bases to trimming and J lost 8 bases; unmatched junction nucleotides: 15. The CDR3 is CASSRRSGDLGDEQFF. CDR3 in DNA: TGTGCCAGCAGCAGAAGAAGCGGGGACCTTGGGGATGAGCAGTTCTTC. Based on the CDR3 plus reference TRBV9 and TRBJ2-1, the full variable domain is DSGVTQTPKHLITATGQRVTLRCSPRSGDLSVYWYQQSLDQGLQFLIQYYNGEERAKGNILERFSAQQFPDLHSELNLSSLELGDSALYFCASSRRSGDLGDEQFFGPGTRLTVL.